This T cell receptor (beta chain) came from a study of blood T cell repertoires in COVID-19. On the study more broadly: PBMCs, B-cell-depleted T cells, or T cells were the source of the cDNA or gDNA that made up the material.

The repertoire was sequenced with immunoSEQ multiplex PCR; TCRdb's copy has only in-frame clones and lacks some. The sample includes tens of thousands of clones, approximately 90% of them seen just once. The V gene's germline CDR1 is KGHSH and CDR2 LQKENI. This CDR3 has 16 residues. V was pared by 3 bases and J by 1 base, with 6 bases of the junction left unmatched. Sequencing was performed on peripheral blood. V gene TRBV18 combines with J gene TRBJ1-3; 7 bases fit TRBD1. This clonotype was sampled from a woman in her sixties or seventies with acute or convalescent COVID-19. This chain's CDR3 is CASSPVPGGSGNTIYF. CDR3 nucleotides: TGTGCCAGCTCACCGGTCCCAGGGGGATCTGGAAACACCATATATTTT.